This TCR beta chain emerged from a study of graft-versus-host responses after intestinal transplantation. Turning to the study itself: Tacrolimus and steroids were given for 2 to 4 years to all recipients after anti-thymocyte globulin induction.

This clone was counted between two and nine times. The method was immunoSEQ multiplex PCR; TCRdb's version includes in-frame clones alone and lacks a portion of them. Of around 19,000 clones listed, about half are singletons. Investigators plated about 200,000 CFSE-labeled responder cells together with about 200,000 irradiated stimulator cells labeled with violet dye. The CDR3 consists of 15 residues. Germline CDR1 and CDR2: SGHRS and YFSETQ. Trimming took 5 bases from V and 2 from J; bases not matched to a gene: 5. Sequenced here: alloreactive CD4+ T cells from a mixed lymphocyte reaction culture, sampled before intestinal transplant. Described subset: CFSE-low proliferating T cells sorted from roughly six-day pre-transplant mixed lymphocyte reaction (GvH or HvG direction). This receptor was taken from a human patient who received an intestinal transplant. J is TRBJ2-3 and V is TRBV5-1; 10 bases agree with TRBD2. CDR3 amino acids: CASSTSGDFTDTQYF. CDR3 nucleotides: TGCGCCAGCAGTACTAGCGGGGATTTCACAGATACGCAGTATTTT.